This TCR beta chain was found in a study of a mutant IDH1 vaccine in newly diagnosed glioma. Profiled with immunoSEQ multiplex PCR; TCRdb holds only in-frame clones, not every one. The sample lists some 33,000 clones; roughly 54% were seen once. From germline, CDR1 is MNHEY and CDR2 SMNVEV (reference sequence). V shed 3 bases and J 6 bases; nucleotides not matched to a gene: 4. The CDR3 is 14 amino acids. Concerning this clone itself: The target antigen is unknown.

Time point here: week 5, during vaccination. A 20-mer mutant IDH1 peptide at 300 ug was injected subcutaneously with topical imiquimod. The sequencing used PBMCs, collected from a glioma patient whose treatment included an IDH1 peptide vaccine. This sequence originates from a young woman with glioma. The V call is TRBV27, the J call TRBJ2-7; 11 positions agree with TRBD2. The CDR3 DNA reads TGTGCCAGCAGTTTTTTGCTAGCGGGAGGCGAGCAGTACTTC. Translation gives CASSFLLAGGEQYF.